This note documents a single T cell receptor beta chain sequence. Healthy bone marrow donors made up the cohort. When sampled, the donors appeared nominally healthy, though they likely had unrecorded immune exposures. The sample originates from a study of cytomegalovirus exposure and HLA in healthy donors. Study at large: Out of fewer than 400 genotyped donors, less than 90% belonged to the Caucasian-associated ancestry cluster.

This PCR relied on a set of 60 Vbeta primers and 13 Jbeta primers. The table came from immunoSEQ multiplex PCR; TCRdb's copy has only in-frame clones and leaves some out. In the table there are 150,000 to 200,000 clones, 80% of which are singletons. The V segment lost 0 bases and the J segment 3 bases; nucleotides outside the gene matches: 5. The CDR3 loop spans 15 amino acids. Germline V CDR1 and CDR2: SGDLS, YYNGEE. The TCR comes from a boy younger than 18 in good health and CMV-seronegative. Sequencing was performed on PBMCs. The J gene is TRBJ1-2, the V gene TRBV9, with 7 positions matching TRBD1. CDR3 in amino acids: CASSVEGQGDYGYTF. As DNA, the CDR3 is TGTGCCAGCAGCGTAGAGGGGCAGGGGGACTATGGCTACACCTTC.